This TCR beta chain was found in a study of neoadjuvant anti-PD-1 for oral cavity cancer. Germline loops: CDR1 LGHNA, CDR2 YNFKEQ. The ends were cut back, 0 bases at V and 0 bases at J, with 6 bases in the middle. There are 16 residues in the CDR3. Overall study results and limits: TCR analyses covered only a few patients per response group.

Generated by immunoSEQ multiplex PCR, the TCRdb table keeps only in-frame clones and is missing some. The data hold 25,000 to 40,000 clones, with about 80% observed a single time. Sample time point: after neoadjuvant nivolumab, at surgical resection. PBMCs were not maintained or expanded in culture before analysis. In its sample, this clone is medium-sized (0.01 to 0.1%). Its antigen remains unknown. This clonotype originated in a person aged 35-80 years with oral cavity squamous cell carcinoma. The specimen was PBMCs, collected after nivolumab (anti-PD-1) treatment. The chain uses TRBV4-2 and TRBJ2-6, with D unclear. CDR3 sequence (DNA): TGTGCCAGCAGCCAAGATCAAAACTCTGGGGCCAACGTCCTGACTTTC. The encoded protein is CASSQDQNSGANVLTF.